A selection of T cell receptor beta chains follows, all from one sample in a study of T cell responses to AZD1222 COVID-19 vaccine. The assay was immunoSEQ multiplex PCR, and TCRdb's table has in-frame clones only and misses some. The sample contains 150,000 or so clones, more than 85% of which appear only once. Here the sequenced sample was peripheral blood, taken on day 0 of AZD1222 vaccination. These receptors all stem from an adult in good health. Each CDR3 is given with its conserved first and last residue. Fields, in order: V gene, J gene, CDR3 protein.

TRBV7-2	TRBJ1-6	CASSLDRGEESPLHF
TRBV2	TRBJ1-1	CASTRDTPNTEAFF
TRBV7-2	TRBJ2-3	CASSPRARDTQYF
TRBV28	TRBJ1-2	CASSLQGNYGYTF
TRBV9	TRBJ1-3	CASSVASSSSGNTIYF
TRBV19	TRBJ2-7	CASSELAGSSYEQYF
TRBV7-2	TRBJ1-6	CASSGGNSNSPLHF
TRBV14	TRBJ2-4	CASSHRRQGKNIQYF
TRBV6-5	TRBJ1-1	CASSTVPNTEAFF
TRBV14	TRBJ2-5	CASSQVGAETQYF
TRBV24-1	TRBJ2-3	CATSDLPAGGPATQYF
TRBV9	TRBJ2-3	CASSSSGGRPSTDTQYF
TRBV2	TRBJ1-6	CASDRDRGDSPLHF
TRBV2	TRBJ1-5	CAGSAGNQPQHF
TRBV24-1	TRBJ1-5	CATSDQGRLNQPQHF
TRBV25-1	TRBJ2-5	CASTPPGQVETQYF
TRBV19	TRBJ2-1	CASSIMYGGGGRTYNEQFF
TRBV5-4	TRBJ2-3	CASSLGWGQWTGTDTQYF
TRBV12-3/TRBV12-4	TRBJ1-3	CASSLIAGNTIYF
TRBV9	TRBJ1-1	CASSFGGKMNTEAFF
TRBV7-2	TRBJ2-5	CASSLRGGGKETQYF
TRBV12-5	TRBJ1-5	CASGTIGDRINQPQHF
TRBV4-3	TRBJ2-1	CASSQELGSYNEQFF
TRBV4-1	TRBJ1-2	CASSQDRGQGYGYTF
TRBV7-6	TRBJ2-3	CASSLLSGGAADTQYF
TRBV14	TRBJ2-2	CASSQDLGTGELFF
TRBV7-2	TRBJ1-3	CASSLATGTAGGNTIYF
TRBV6-5	TRBJ1-5	CASTKGQGNQPQHF
TRBV7-3	TRBJ2-2	CASSLGQGELFF
TRBV18	TRBJ2-7	CASSPETGGDEQYF
TRBV12-5	TRBJ2-6	CASGWNGSTTGANVLTF
TRBV27	TRBJ2-7	CASSLRPVFEQYF